This TCR beta chain came from a study of shared clonotypes between healthy human individuals. Germline V gives CDR1 ENHRY, CDR2 SYGVKD. V dropped 9 bases and J dropped 5; count of bases not matched to a gene: 2. The CDR3 covers 11 residues. Assay: immunoSEQ multiplex PCR; the TCRdb copy retains only in-frame clones and omits some. The repertoire holds about 2,500,000 clones, with about 92% as singletons. The rearrangement links TRBV10-3 to TRBJ2-3; 7 bases fit TRBD2. The material sequenced was naive CD4+ T cells sorted from blood. As for subset: CD45RA+ positively selected. The sequence was collected from a man aged 18 to 29 in good health. The CDR3 protein is CAIGGGDTQYF. The CDR3 DNA is TGTGCCATAGGCGGGGGAGATACGCAGTATTTT.